Each of the 5 T cell receptor beta chains below was sequenced from the same sample in a study of neoadjuvant nivolumab and ipilimumab in lung cancer. Produced via immunoSEQ multiplex PCR; TCRdb's table is partial and in-frame only. The repertoire holds approximately 4,000 clones, with 88% as singletons. The specimen comprised adjacent normal lung tissue, sampled after neoadjuvant nivolumab, alone or with ipilimumab, at or shortly before surgery. Receptors were obtained from an adult with non-small cell lung cancer.

The chain links TRBV5-1 to TRBJ1-1; the D is unclear. Trimming removed 0 bases from V and 1 base from J, with 4 bases in between. Germline lookup yields CDR1 SGHRS and CDR2 YFSETQ. The CDR3 has 13 residues. Written as DNA, the CDR3 is TGCGCCAGCAGCTTGGGGAAGAACACTGAAGCTTTCTTT. The encoded protein is CASSLGKNTEAFF.

This clone was seen once. The chain is built from TRBV25-1 and TRBJ2-3; no definite D call. Deletions cut 8 bases from V and 3 bases from J, with 21 bases between. Germline CDR1 is MGHDK and CDR2 is SYGVNS. The CDR3 runs to 16 residues. In DNA form, the CDR3 reads TGTGCCAGCGTTATAACCCTAGGTCCACCGACAGATACGCAGTATTTT. Amino acids: CASVITLGPPTDTQYF.

On this clone: The same CDR3 also results from other DNA sequences found in this sample. V gene TRBV5-4 combines with J gene TRBJ2-3; D is uncertain. Germline CDR1 SGHNT, CDR2 YYREEE (reference sequence). Deletions cut 4 bases from V and 0 bases from J, with 3 bases between. The CDR3 spans 12 residues. This CDR3 reads CASSLSTDTQYF. The CDR3 DNA is TGTGCCAGCAGCCTAAGCACAGATACGCAGTATTTT. The variable domain in full, completed from reference TRBV5-4 and TRBJ2-3, reads ETGVTQSPTHLIKTRGQQVTLRCSSQSGHNTVSWYQQALGQGPQFIFQYYREEENGRGNFPPRFSGLQFPNYSSELNVNALELDDSALYLCASSLSTDTQYFGPGTRLTVL.

This clone was picked up one time. V is TRBV4-1 and J is TRBJ2-3; TRBD1 aligns across 10 bases. The CDR3 loop spans 15 amino acids. The V segment lost 3 bases and the J segment 2 bases; nucleotides outside the gene matches: 2. The germline V gene has CDR1 MGHRA and CDR2 YSYEKL. The CDR3 DNA reads as TGCGCCAGCAGCCAGGGACAGGGGCCCACAGATACGCAGTATTTT. It yields the protein CASSQGQGPTDTQYF.

V and J are TRBV28 and TRBJ1-4; 7 nucleotides agree with TRBD1. This CDR3 region has 16 residues. Germline values: CDR1 MDHEN, CDR2 SYDVKM. The trim removed 10 bases at V and 6 bases at J, leaving 17 bases unmatched. This chain's CDR3 is CATKKFWDSRDEKLFF. DNA of the CDR3: TGTGCCACCAAAAAATTTTGGGACAGTAGAGATGAAAAACTGTTTTTT.